A selection of T cell receptor beta chains follows, all from one sample in a study of cytomegalovirus exposure and HLA in healthy donors. TCRdb's copy holds only in-frame clones and misses some; the assay was immunoSEQ multiplex PCR. The sample carries tens of thousands of clones, under 80% recorded once. Sequenced input: PBMCs. All receptors derive from a man aged 35 to 55 in good health and CMV-seronegative. CDR3s include the opening cysteine and the closing phenylalanine or tryptophan. The order of the fields is clone size, CDR3 length, V gene, J gene, D gene, CDR3 DNA, CDR3 protein. A D gene is named only where the DNA matches it firmly. The size entry is marked missing in some rows and otherwise reads once, few, many or a size class.

>NA|13|TRBV5-1|TRBJ2-3|NA
TGCGCCAGCAGCTCAGGGTCCACAGATACGCAGTATTTT
CASSSGSTDTQYF
>NA|13|TRBV19|TRBJ1-1|TRBD1
TGTGCCAGTAGGGACAGGGGGAACACTGAAGCTTTCTTT
CASRDRGNTEAFF
>once|14|TRBV5-5|TRBJ2-6|NA
TGTGCCAGCAGCCTGGCCTCTGGGGCCAACGGCCTGACTTTC
CASSLASGANGLTF
>NA|16|TRBV18|TRBJ1-1|TRBD1
TGTGCCAGCTCACCACTAAGGGACAGCTTGAACACTGAAGCTTTCTTT
CASSPLRDSLNTEAFF
>NA|15|TRBV18|TRBJ1-1|TRBD1
TGTGCCAGCTCACCGCCGGGACAGGGAAACACTGAAGCTTTCTTT
CASSPPGQGNTEAFF
>NA|14|TRBV6-5|TRBJ2-5|TRBD1
TGTGCCAGCAGTCCCGGGACAGGGCCTTGGGAGCAGTACTTC
CASSPGTGPWEQYF
>NA|13|TRBV15|TRBJ2-1|NA
TGTGCCACCAGCGTGGAAGAGGGAGCTGAGCAGTTCTTC
CATSVEEGAEQFF
>NA|15|TRBV5-6|TRBJ1-2|NA
TGTGCCAGCAGCCAACAGGGCAGGCTGGACTATGGCTACACCTTC
CASSQQGRLDYGYTF
>NA|14|TRBV5-1|TRBJ2-1|NA
TGCGCCAGCAGCACCGGAGACTCCTACAATGAGCAGTTCTTC
CASSTGDSYNEQFF
>NA|13|TRBV7-9|TRBJ1-1|NA
TGTGCCAGCAGCTTAGGGAAGGGGGTGGAGGCTTTCTTT
CASSLGKGVEAFF
>NA|15|TRBV9|TRBJ1-3|NA
TGTGCCAGCAGCGTAGGGAAGGGGGTTGGAAACACCATATATTTT
CASSVGKGVGNTIYF
>NA|14|TRBV29-1|TRBJ1-1|NA
TGCAGCGTTTCCCCGCATCTAAGTAGAACTGAAGCTTTCTTT
CSVSPHLSRTEAFF
>NA|11|TRBV5-1|TRBJ2-1|NA
TGCGCCAGCAGCTTGATAAATGAGCAGTTCTTC
CASSLINEQFF
>NA|13|TRBV9|TRBJ1-1|NA
TGTGCCAGCAGGTCTGCCGGGGGGACTGAAGCTTTCTTT
CASRSAGGTEAFF
>NA|17|TRBV6-1|TRBJ1-3|TRBD1
TGTGCCAGCAGTGAACCCCAAAACAGGGGGCAAGGAAACACCATATATTTT
CASSEPQNRGQGNTIYF
>NA|14|TRBV28|TRBJ1-1|TRBD1
TGTGCCAGCAGTTTCGCGGACAGGGGACTACGAACTTTCTTT
CASSFADRGLRTFF
>few|15|TRBV6-6|TRBJ1-5|TRBD1
TGTGCCAGCAGTCGGACAGGCGGAGGCAATCAGCCCCAGCATTTT
CASSRTGGGNQPQHF
>NA|15|TRBV28|TRBJ1-5|NA
TGTGCCAGCAGTTTTTATCTGGGCAGAGAAGGGCCCCAGCATTTT
CASSFYLGREGPQHF
>NA|15|TRBV5-8|TRBJ2-1|TRBD1
TGTGCCAGCAGCCAACAGGGGCACCGCTACAATGAGCAGTTCTTC
CASSQQGHRYNEQFF
>NA|15|TRBV6-1|TRBJ2-6|NA
TGTGCCAGCTCCGAAGGAGTCCCTGGGGCCAACGTCCTGACTTTC
CASSEGVPGANVLTF
>NA|16|TRBV19|TRBJ1-5|NA
TGTGCCAGTAGTAGAAACAGGGACCAGGGGAATCAGCCCCAGCATTTT
CASSRNRDQGNQPQHF
>NA|12|TRBV29-1|TRBJ2-2|TRBD2
TGCAGCGTTAGAGCGGGAGCCGGGGAGCTGTTTTTT
CSVRAGAGELFF
>NA|17|TRBV28|TRBJ2-7|TRBD1
TGTGCCAGCAGTTCCTCGACATGGGACAGGAGAACCTACGAGCAGTACTTC
CASSSSTWDRRTYEQYF
>NA|15|TRBV5-1|TRBJ2-1|TRBD2
TGCGCCAGCAGCCCGGGACTAGCGTCCTACAATGAGCAGTTCTTC
CASSPGLASYNEQFF
>few|15|TRBV19|TRBJ2-1|NA
TGTGCCAGTAGTATAGATGCCGGGACTTACAATGAGCAGTTCTTC
CASSIDAGTYNEQFF
>NA|16|TRBV12-5|TRBJ2-2|NA
TGTGCTAGTGCCTCCAGGGATTTTCATCCCACCGGGGAGCTGTTTTTT
CASASRDFHPTGELFF
>NA|15|TRBV5-1|TRBJ2-2|NA
TGCGCCAGCAGTCCCGGGAGCTGGGACGGCGGGGAGCTGTTTTTT
CASSPGSWDGGELFF
>NA|15|TRBV19|TRBJ1-1|TRBD1
TGTGCCAGTAGTACAGACAGGGCAATGAACACTGAAGCTTTCTTT
CASSTDRAMNTEAFF
>NA|18|TRBV7-2|TRBJ2-4|NA
TGTGCCAGCAGCGCAAACCGGGCGGGCGACCTAGCCAAAAACAGTCAGTACTTC
CASSANRAGDLAKNSQYF
>NA|13|TRBV28|TRBJ2-7|NA
TGTGCCAGCAGTTTACAGGGCTCCTACGAGCAGTACTTC
CASSLQGSYEQYF
>NA|17|TRBV15|TRBJ2-7|TRBD1
TGTGCCACCAGCAGAGATATGGAGACAGGGGGGGATTACGAGCAGTACTTC
CATSRDMETGGDYEQYF
>NA|15|TRBV11-2|TRBJ2-1|TRBD2
TGTGCCAGCAGTTACGGGACTAGCGGCTACAATGAGCAGTTCTTC
CASSYGTSGYNEQFF
>few|15|TRBV11-2|TRBJ2-1|TRBD2
TGTGCCAGCAGCACCAGAGCGCGGGAGGTAAGGGAGCAGTTCTTC
CASSTRAREVREQFF
>NA|14|TRBV27|TRBJ1-4|NA
TGTGCCAGCAGTTTACGGCAGGCATTTGAAAAACTGTTTTTT
CASSLRQAFEKLFF
>NA|14|TRBV7-9|TRBJ1-1|NA
TGTGCCAGCAGCTTAGTCGGGGTCGAAACTGAAGCTTTCTTT
CASSLVGVETEAFF
>NA|14|TRBV27|TRBJ2-7|NA
TGTGCCAGCAGTCCCCAGTTACTAACCTACGAGCAGTACTTC
CASSPQLLTYEQYF
>NA|15|TRBV6-6|TRBJ2-7|TRBD1
TGTGCCAGCAGTGTGACAGGGCGTACTGGGGGCGAGCAGTACTTC
CASSVTGRTGGEQYF
>few|13|TRBV2|TRBJ2-7|NA
TGTGCCAGCAGTGATGGGGGCTTATACGAGCAGTACTTC
CASSDGGLYEQYF
>NA|14|TRBV9|TRBJ1-2|NA
TGTGCCAGCGCCGAGGGATTCTTGGGCTATGGCTACACCTTC
CASAEGFLGYGYTF
>once|15|TRBV6-6|TRBJ2-7|TRBD1
TGTGCCAGCACCTACACCGGGACAGGGAAGTACGAGCAGTACTTC
CASTYTGTGKYEQYF
>NA|14|TRBV23-1|TRBJ2-7|NA
TGCGCCAGCAGTCACCTAATCTCTCCCTACGAGCAGTACTTC
CASSHLISPYEQYF